Reported below is one TCR beta chain. V lost 0 bases and J lost 4, with 12 bases in between. CDR1 and CDR2 from the germline V gene are MNHEY and SVGAGI. The length of the CDR3 is 16 residues. Authors' processing steps: Estimates of nucleated cell counts were drawn from the amplification of reference gene primers. TCRdb's copy holds only in-frame clones and misses some; the assay was immunoSEQ multiplex PCR. That table is the source of V, J and clone size, and D and trimming were worked out from the DNA. Here the sample spans about 240,000 clones, approximately 83% being singletons. The data stem from a study of blood T cell repertoires in COVID-19. About the study: The origin of the acute and convalescent COVID-19 samples was the United States, Italy and Spain. T cells, B-cell-depleted T cells, or PBMCs supplied cDNA or gDNA.

Sequenced input: peripheral blood. The genes are TRBV6-5 and TRBJ1-4, with no clear D. This receptor was obtained from an elderly woman with acute or convalescent COVID-19. CDR3 sequence: CASSYSRLRVNEKLFF. In DNA form, the CDR3 reads TGTGCCAGCAGTTACTCGAGACTAAGAGTTAATGAAAAACTGTTTTTT.